One and the same sample provided the 2 T cell receptor beta chains below, sequenced in a study of TIL therapy for anti-PD-1-resistant metastatic lung cancer. This was the immunoSEQ v3 assay. Sequencing used immunoSEQ multiplex PCR; TCRdb keeps in-frame clones, though not all of them. This table holds about 32,000 clones, 74% found once. Time point: pre-treatment sample, taken before nivolumab and TIL therapy. This specimen consisted of blood, obtained at baseline. These receptors were collected from a woman aged 30-79 years with non-small cell lung cancer.

This clone has just a few counts. V gene TRBV6-5 combines with J gene TRBJ1-1; unclear D gene. Trimming cost V 6 bases and J 3 bases, with 14 bases left between them. Germline lookup yields CDR1 MNHEY and CDR2 SVGAGI. The CDR3 sequence is 14 residues long. CDR3: CASSLGRTHTEAFF. CDR3 nucleotide sequence: TGTGCCAGCAGCCTTGGCAGGACCCACACTGAAGCTTTCTTT.

The gene calls are TRBV14 and TRBJ1-1, with unresolved D. The CDR3 runs 13 residues. Trimming pared 1 base from V and 4 bases from J, leaving 7 bases between. Germline V gene lookup returns CDR1 SGHDN and CDR2 FVKESK. DNA of the CDR3: TGTGCCAGCAGCCAAGGTTTGGCCACTGAAGCTTTCTTT. Encoded protein: CASSQGLATEAFF.